These T cell receptor beta chains were read from a single sample in a study of T cells in Graves' hyperthyroidism and ophthalmopathy. TCRdb passed the multiplex PCR reads through MiXCR, listing each CDR3 protein once. The repertoire holds around 500,000 distinct CDR3 sequences, approximately 15% seen once, with 15% to 20% in the top ten. Sequencing was done on a sample of blood. The receptors stem from a woman aged 18-29 years with Graves' hyperthyroidism. CDR3s include the opening cysteine and the closing phenylalanine or tryptophan.

CDR3: CAWSRGTGQLANTEAFF
J: TRBJ1-1
V: TRBV30

CDR3: CASGLQGRSEAFF
J: TRBJ1-1
V: TRBV12-5

CDR3: CAWIRPNDEQFF
J: TRBJ2-1
V: TRBV30

CDR3: CASSLSPGFHEQYF
J: TRBJ2-7
V: TRBV5-4

CDR3: CASISGQGRNSPLHF
J: TRBJ1-6
V: TRBV2

CDR3: CASKNQRTGTNTEAFF
J: TRBJ1-1
V: TRBV19

CDR3: CASSHSDRGRLAGVAEQFF
J: TRBJ2-1
V: TRBV3-1

CDR3: CASSPHQGLAGAIEQFF
J: TRBJ2-1
V: TRBV9

CDR3: CASIRQPGQSDTQYF
J: TRBJ2-3
V: TRBV2

CDR3: CASSLSGVRAGPQHF
J: TRBJ1-5
V: TRBV12-3/TRBV12-4

CDR3: CASSLTGGLAKNIQYF
J: TRBJ2-4
V: TRBV27

CDR3: CASSSGGIREKLFF
J: TRBJ1-4
V: TRBV5-1

CDR3: CASSARTSPATEQFF
J: TRBJ2-1
V: TRBV12-3/TRBV12-4

CDR3: CASSVGPEQETQYF
J: TRBJ2-5
V: TRBV9

CDR3: CASSLAQGAYNEQFF
J: TRBJ2-1
V: TRBV5-1

CDR3: CSARPRTSGKNEQFF
J: TRBJ2-1
V: TRBV20-1

CDR3: CASSLVGPSAGYTF
J: TRBJ1-2
V: TRBV12-3/TRBV12-4

CDR3: CASSPFSGRKETQYF
J: TRBJ2-5
V: TRBV7-9

CDR3: CASSPPTGSGAQETQYF
J: TRBJ2-5
V: TRBV7-9

CDR3: CASGRNQGAGELFF
J: TRBJ2-2
V: TRBV12-5

CDR3: CAISGETGYTEAFF
J: TRBJ1-1
V: TRBV10-3

CDR3: CASTDRRGAGDTEAFF
J: TRBJ1-1
V: TRBV7-9

CDR3: CASSLGLAGPQETQYF
J: TRBJ2-5
V: TRBV5-1

CDR3: CASRLLGSDTQYF
J: TRBJ2-3
V: TRBV3-1

CDR3: CASSFGLVESEQFF
J: TRBJ2-1
V: TRBV7-9

CDR3: CAISVQWSDRDRVTGANVLTF
J: TRBJ2-6
V: TRBV10-3

CDR3: CASSQDSGTNWAQYF
J: TRBJ2-3
V: TRBV3-1

CDR3: CSVDLAGAVGELFF
J: TRBJ2-2
V: TRBV29-1

CDR3: CASSYSTGNEQFF
J: TRBJ2-1
V: TRBV7-3

CDR3: CASSQENTGGAFF
J: -
V: TRBV4-2

CDR3: CASILSSLVGYNEQFF
J: TRBJ2-1
V: TRBV6-9

CDR3: CASRPPLGQGNGELFF
J: TRBJ2-2
V: TRBV6-1

CDR3: CASSLSRGDQETQYF
J: TRBJ2-5
V: TRBV27

CDR3: CSVVDTYRGPYGYTF
J: TRBJ1-2
V: TRBV29-1

CDR3: CASTDRNSPLHF
J: TRBJ1-6
V: TRBV2

CDR3: CSARADRSSYEQYF
J: TRBJ2-7
V: TRBV20-1

CDR3: CSVEGGRSYEKYF
J: TRBJ2-7
V: TRBV29-1

CDR3: CASSEIVLAGGDTQYF
J: TRBJ2-3
V: TRBV2

CDR3: CASSASSGLVWGGDNEQFF
J: TRBJ2-1
V: TRBV18

CDR3: CASRPQRNTEAFF
J: TRBJ1-1
V: TRBV12-3/TRBV12-4

CDR3: CARSDGPNTEAFF
J: TRBJ1-1
V: TRBV2

CDR3: CAWSAFQETQYF
J: TRBJ2-5
V: TRBV30

CDR3: CPHPGNLEKLFF
J: TRBJ1-4
V: TRBV27